The entry below describes one T cell receptor (beta chain). Its antigen remains unidentified. These data originate in a study of T cells in Graves' hyperthyroidism and ophthalmopathy. Study details: Peripheral blood was obtained at initial diagnosis, preceding any treatment. Points from the study as a whole: The blood repertoire included most of the expanded thyroid clonotypes above 0.001.

Any patient presenting with uncontrolled infection, other autoimmune disease, pregnancy or lactation was left out. PBMCs came from 7.5 to 10 ml fresh peripheral blood. TCR beta CDR3 region amplification was performed from RNA transcripts. HTBI primers were used for first-round RT-PCR of the TCR CDR3. Via MiXCR, TCRdb re-called the multiplex PCR reads, giving one row per CDR3 protein. The sample has 250,000 to 400,000 distinct CDR3 sequences; about an eighth are singletons. The CDR3 loop spans 15 amino acids. J gave up 7 bases and V 7 bases, and 10 bases lay outside the gene matches. Germline V CDR1 and CDR2: LNHDA, SQIVND (reference sequence).

Source material: blood. This TCR was recovered from a middle-aged woman with Graves' ophthalmopathy. This chain links TRBV19 with TRBJ1-6; 7 bases align to TRBD1. The CDR3 sequence: CASKEAQGENSPLHF. CDR3 bases: TGTGCCAGTAAGGAGGCTCAGGGGGAAAATTCACCCCTCCACTTT.